A selection of T cell receptor beta chains follows, all from one sample in a study of post-analysis software for immune sequencing data. TCRdb analysed the PCR reads with MiXCR anew, one entry per CDR3 protein. The sample carries hundreds of thousands of distinct CDR3 sequences, roughly 29% recorded once. The source material was blood. All receptors derive from a girl aged 5 to 17 with multiple sclerosis. Both conserved end residues are part of each CDR3. A D gene is named only where the DNA matches it firmly. Size tells how often a clone was seen (once, few, many) or the class of an expanded clone, and some rows leave it out.

CDR3 length: 18
clone size: -
D gene: TRBD1
J gene: TRBJ2-1
V gene: TRBV11-3
CDR3 protein: CASSSKGQGGSSYNEQFF
CDR3 DNA: TGTGCCAGCAGCTCAAAAGGACAGGGGGGTAGCTCCTACAATGAGCAGTTCTTC

CDR3 length: 17
clone size: few
D gene: TRBD2
J gene: TRBJ2-7
V gene: TRBV3-1
CDR3 protein: CASSQGVGTSGGDEQYF
CDR3 DNA: TGTGCCAGTAGCCAAGGGGTAGGGACTAGCGGCGGGGACGAGCAGTACTTC

CDR3 length: 15
clone size: few
D gene: TRBD2
J gene: TRBJ2-7
V gene: TRBV6-1
CDR3 protein: CASSLGLAGINEQYF
CDR3 DNA: TGTGCCAGCAGTTTAGGACTAGCGGGAATCAACGAGCAGTACTTC

CDR3 length: 14
clone size: -
D gene: -
J gene: TRBJ2-3
V gene: TRBV15
CDR3 protein: CATSRAGRGDTQYF
CDR3 DNA: TGTGCCACCAGCAGGGCGGGACGAGGGGATACGCAGTATTTT

CDR3 length: 11
clone size: few
D gene: -
J gene: TRBJ1-2
V gene: TRBV15
CDR3 protein: CATRFGDGYTF
CDR3 DNA: TGTGCCACCAGATTCGGGGACGGCTACACCTTC

CDR3 length: 14
clone size: -
D gene: -
J gene: TRBJ2-5
V gene: TRBV12-3/TRBV12-4
CDR3 protein: CASSLRGVGETQYF
CDR3 DNA: TGTGCCAGCAGTTTGAGGGGTGTGGGAGAGACCCAGTACTTC

CDR3 length: 15
clone size: few
D gene: -
J gene: TRBJ1-4
V gene: TRBV7-2
CDR3 protein: CASSPVPGLGEKLFF
CDR3 DNA: TGTGCCAGCAGCCCTGTGCCCGGCCTCGGTGAAAAACTGTTTTTT

CDR3 length: 14
clone size: -
D gene: -
J gene: TRBJ2-3
V gene: TRBV2
CDR3 protein: CASSDGGYTDTQYF
CDR3 DNA: TGTGCCAGCAGTGATGGCGGCTACACAGATACGCAGTATTTT

CDR3 length: 13
clone size: -
D gene: -
J gene: TRBJ2-5
V gene: TRBV9
CDR3 protein: CASSVGPQETQYF
CDR3 DNA: TGTGCCAGCAGCGTAGGACCTCAAGAGACCCAGTACTTC

CDR3 length: 13
clone size: few
D gene: -
J gene: TRBJ1-6
V gene: TRBV7-2
CDR3 protein: CASRGLYGSPLHF
CDR3 DNA: TGTGCCAGCAGGGGCCTCTACGGGTCACCCCTCCACTTT

CDR3 length: 12
clone size: -
D gene: -
J gene: TRBJ2-1
V gene: TRBV20-1
CDR3 protein: CSAKDYYNEQFF
CDR3 DNA: TGCAGTGCTAAGGACTACTACAATGAGCAGTTCTTC

CDR3 length: 15
clone size: -
D gene: -
J gene: TRBJ2-3
V gene: TRBV5-1
CDR3 protein: CASSLDFASPDTQYF
CDR3 DNA: TGCGCCAGCAGCTTGGACTTTGCAAGCCCAGATACGCAGTATTTT

CDR3 length: 14
clone size: once
D gene: -
J gene: TRBJ2-5
V gene: TRBV10-3
CDR3 protein: CVISDPLVAETQYF
CDR3 DNA: TGTGTCATCAGTGACCCCCTGGTGGCAGAGACCCAGTACTTC

CDR3 length: 17
clone size: -
D gene: -
J gene: TRBJ2-4
V gene: TRBV4-3
CDR3 protein: CASSPGILGTVKNIQYF
CDR3 DNA: TGCGCCAGCAGCCCAGGCATCCTAGGAACTGTCAAAAACATTCAGTACTTC

CDR3 length: 14
clone size: -
D gene: -
J gene: TRBJ2-5
V gene: TRBV15
CDR3 protein: CATSRGGQSETQYF
CDR3 DNA: TGTGCCACCAGCAGAGGCGGACAGTCAGAGACCCAGTACTTC

CDR3 length: 17
clone size: -
D gene: -
J gene: TRBJ2-4
V gene: TRBV4-3
CDR3 protein: CASSQDLGRGAKNIQYF
CDR3 DNA: TGCGCCAGCAGCCAAGATCTAGGCAGGGGCGCCAAAAACATTCAGTACTTC